This TCR beta chain was identified during a study of CD8+ T cells in alopecia areata (dated by TCRdb to 2017 to 2018). With regard to the full study: The study used high-throughput TCRbeta sequencing to examine T cell clonal expansion in alopecia areata, in both the C3H/HeJ mouse model and human patients. In humans, TCRbeta sequencing was performed on scalp tissue and on sorted CD4+ and CD8+ peripheral blood T cells from healthy controls and from patients with patchy or totalis/universalis alopecia areata. Clonality in the scalp was compared among normal scalp (n=4), patchy alopecia areata scalp (n=8), and alopecia totalis/universalis scalp (n=8). RNA was obtained with the PAXgene miRNA kit for fixed scalp, the miRNeasy kit for PBMCs, and the RNeasy kit for mouse skin. immunoSEQ multiplex PCR using 35 Vbeta forward primers and 13 Jbeta reverse primers was used to amplify TCRbeta CDR3 regions.

Study-wide conclusions, independent of this receptor: Unlike mouse skin, which is dominated by gammadelta T cells, normal human skin has resident alphabeta T cells that are also sequenced, and this complicates analysis of the scalp TCR repertoire. TCR sequences shared between patients were less clear than in mice, possibly partly because of HLA diversity in the patient population. Lesional scalp, especially in alopecia totalis/universalis, showed higher clonality and more expanded CD8+ clones than normal scalp, suggesting antigenic drive.

The method behind the library was the immunoSEQ multiplex PCR assay. To provide template for TCR sequencing, every sample had RNA extracted and reverse transcribed into cDNA. First-strand cDNA was synthesized with SuperScript III using a 2:1 mix of oligo-dT and random hexamers. A synthetic immune receptor repertoire was used to assess amplification bias, and residual bias was removed computationally. The original methods were these. Raw reads were preprocessed to remove errors, and CDR3 was defined according to IMGT conventions as the region from the conserved cysteine to phenylalanine. To get clonality, Shannon entropy was normalized by log2 of the number of productive unique TCRs and the result was subtracted from 1. Whether scalp clones were CD4 or CD8 was inferred by matching scalp TCRbeta sequences against CD4 and CD8 repertoires sorted from blood. Drawn from immuneACCESS, this table holds only the in-frame rearrangements with V and J called that TCRdb kept. Clones are partly lost; checked studies trace under half to an unresolved V gene and leave the rest unexplained. The D gene and trimming were derived from the DNA, and the V and J assignments and clone size from that table. This sample holds about 37,000 clones; nearly 55% were observed only once. Around 1.7% of the sample is in the top ten clones.

From the germline V gene, CDR1 is SNHLY and CDR2 is FYNNEI. Reading from cysteine to phenylalanine, the CDR3 counts 13 amino acids. The DNA shown is the 39-base CDR3, in frame from base 1. V gives up 7 bases and J gives up 0 bases, and the segment between their germline ends measures 9 bases. In 4 to 6 patients from the biomarker study, CD4+ cells were sorted further to obtain CD25+CD127- cells. Lesional scalp punch biopsies and peripheral blood were obtained from alopecia areata patients. PBMCs were separated by density centrifugation and stained for CD3, CD4 and CD8, after which CD4+ and CD8+ T cells were sorted on a FACSAria. Alopecia areata patients who were not treated were recruited through a multicenter biomarker study. A word on this clone: Its cognate antigen has yet to be identified. The record has no base qualities; no much larger clone is one base away.

This receptor chain uses TRBV2 and TRBJ1-1, with TRBD1 perhaps the D gene, on 5 matching bases. Sequencing was performed on CD4+ Tregs sorted from blood. The receptor was derived from a human donor with alopecia areata. The nucleotide sequence reads TGTGCCAGCAAGGGGTCTTTGAACACTGAAGCTTTCTTT. It translates as CASKGSLNTEAFF.